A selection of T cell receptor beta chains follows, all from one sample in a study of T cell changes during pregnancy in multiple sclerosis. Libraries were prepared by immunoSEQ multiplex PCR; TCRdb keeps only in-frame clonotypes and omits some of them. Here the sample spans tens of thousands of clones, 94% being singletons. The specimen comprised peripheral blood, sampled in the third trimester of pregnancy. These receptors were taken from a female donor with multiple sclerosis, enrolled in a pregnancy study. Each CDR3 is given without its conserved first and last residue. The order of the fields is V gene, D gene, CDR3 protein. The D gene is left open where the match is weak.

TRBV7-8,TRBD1,ASSPGQGFRPQH
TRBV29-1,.,SVAGVYGYT
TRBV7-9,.,ASSRDTEAF
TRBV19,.,ASSIGAGTTGELF
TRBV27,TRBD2,ASSSGREGSTGELF
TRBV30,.,AWSKSDQETQY
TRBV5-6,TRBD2,ASSLAGPSTDTQY
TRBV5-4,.,ASSLASYNEQF
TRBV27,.,ASSSTGREQF
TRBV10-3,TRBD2,AISDLAGGRLYEQY
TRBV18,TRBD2,ASSTLAGSTDTQY
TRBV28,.,ASSLGFGPGDTEAF
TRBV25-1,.,ASSVGGLEQY
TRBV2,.,ASSRLPSRDTEAF
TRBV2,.,ASSGGQQFYGYT
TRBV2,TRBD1,ASTGPGTVGETQY
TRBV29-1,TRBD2,SVEGLYSGKADTQY
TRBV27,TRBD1,ASSLIYRGRDEQY
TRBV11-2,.,ASTLHRGNEKLF
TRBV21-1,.,ASSNLGRGNQPQH
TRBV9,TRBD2,ASSVGGLAGGRLYNEQF
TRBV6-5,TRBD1,ASSPDRGLETEAF
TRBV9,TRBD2,ASSAGLAGGFYNEQF
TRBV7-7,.,ASSSKPLARELF
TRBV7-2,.,ASSLANSFQETQY
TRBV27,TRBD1,ASRRAGTGGLQY
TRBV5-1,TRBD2,ASSLEVGAGMNEQF
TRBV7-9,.,ASSYYGDTQY
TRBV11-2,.,ASSLAAGAVLGYT
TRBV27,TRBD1,ASSPGQGAVEQF
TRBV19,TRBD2,ASSPIGGAPDTQY
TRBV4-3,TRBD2,ASSRTGGGETQY
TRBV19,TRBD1,ASSTGRQGRTEAF
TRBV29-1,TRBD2,SVEYLAGGSDTQY